The T cell receptor beta chain under discussion was sequenced for a study of T cells in Graves' hyperthyroidism and ophthalmopathy. Study-level points and caveats: Blood also showed most of the thyroid clonotypes that were expanded above 0.001.

This clonotype was seen only a few times. As yet, its antigen is unknown. Patients aged 18 to 65 had newly diagnosed hyperthyroidism that had lasted under 2 months. Patients with uncontrolled infections, other autoimmune diseases, pregnancy or lactation were excluded. Amplified regions were TCR beta CDR3 sequences from RNA transcripts. TCR CDR3 regions were first amplified by RT-PCR with HTBI primers. TCRdb recomputed calls from the multiplex PCR reads with MiXCR, one row per CDR3 protein. The repertoire has some 270,000 distinct CDR3 sequences, roughly an eighth of them found once; the top ten carry 7% to 9.5%. The CDR3 has 14 amino acids. The V and J ends lost 5 bases and 2 bases respectively, with 13 bases between them. The V gene's germline CDR1 is LNHDA and CDR2 SQIVND (reference sequence).

This sequence was found in a woman aged 40 to 50 with Graves' hyperthyroidism. Sequenced sample: blood. This chain joins TRBV19 and TRBJ2-7, with D possibly matching TRBD1 (5 bases). This CDR3 reads CASSHYDRAYEQYF. The DNA for the CDR3 is TGTGCCAGTAGTCACTATGACAGAGCCTACGAGCAGTACTTC.